This is a list of T cell receptor beta chains from one sample in a study of blood T cell repertoires in COVID-19. Only in-frame clones appear in the TCRdb table, and some are missing; sequencing was by immunoSEQ multiplex PCR. The sample gives around 500,000 clones, approximately 91% of which show up once; around 7.9% is in the top ten. The source material was PBMCs or T cells enriched from blood (not recorded which). These receptors all come from a woman between 55 and 75 years old who had recovered from COVID-19. The CDR3 runs from the conserved cysteine through the conserved F or W. The order of the fields is D gene, J gene, V gene, clone size, CDR3 protein, CDR3 DNA. A D gene is named only where the DNA matches it firmly. Rows give clone size only sometimes, using once, few, many, or a class for an expanded clone.

TRBD1 TRBJ2-3 TRBV10-3 NA CAISRQGAEDTQYF TGTGCCATCAGTCGACAGGGGGCGGAAGATACGCAGTATTTT
NA TRBJ2-1 TRBV21-1 NA CASSKVGDRGLNEQFF TGTGCCAGCAGCAAAGTGGGGGACAGGGGGCTCAATGAGCAGTTCTTC
NA TRBJ1-6 TRBV6-4 NA CASRQTNSYNSPLHF TGTGCCAGCAGACAGACTAACTCCTATAATTCACCCCTCCACTTT
NA TRBJ1-1 TRBV2 NA CASSGHERFMNTEAFF TGTGCCAGCAGTGGACACGAAAGGTTCATGAACACTGAAGCTTTCTTT
TRBD1 TRBJ1-2 TRBV7-2 NA CASSSRTGPNYGYTF TGTGCCAGCAGCTCAAGGACAGGCCCTAACTATGGCTACACCTTC
TRBD2 TRBJ2-5 TRBV2 NA CASNGLAGAKETQYF TGTGCCAGCAACGGACTAGCGGGGGCAAAAGAGACCCAGTACTTC
NA TRBJ2-7 TRBV7-9 NA CASSLARSGAYEQYF TGTGCCAGCAGCTTAGCGCGGAGCGGTGCCTACGAGCAGTACTTC
NA TRBJ1-3 TRBV6-5 once CASSSLGGVGNTIYF TGTGCCAGCAGTTCCCTCGGGGGGGTGGGAAACACCATATATTTT
NA TRBJ1-5 TRBV4-1 NA CASPRGRASNQPQHF TGCGCCAGCCCACGGGGGAGGGCGAGTAATCAGCCCCAGCATTTT
NA TRBJ1-1 TRBV29-1 NA CSAHRDPVSEAFF TGCAGCGCCCACAGGGACCCGGTGTCTGAAGCTTTCTTT
TRBD1 TRBJ2-7 TRBV5-6 NA CASSLDGQGTAYEQYF TGTGCCAGCAGCTTGGACGGACAGGGGACTGCCTACGAGCAGTACTTC
NA TRBJ2-7 TRBV5-1 NA CASSLVAATYEQYF TGCGCCAGCAGCTTGGTAGCTGCTACCTACGAGCAGTACTTC
TRBD2 TRBJ2-3 TRBV6-5 NA CASSYGTSFSDTQYF TGTGCCAGCAGTTACGGGACTAGTTTTTCTGATACGCAGTATTTT
TRBD2 TRBJ2-4 TRBV28 NA CASRTSGIPIAKNIQYF TGTGCCAGCCGGACTAGCGGGATCCCAATAGCCAAAAACATTCAGTACTTC
TRBD2 TRBJ2-3 TRBV6-5 NA CASSSPGLGRGDTQYF TGTGCCAGCAGTTCCCCGGGACTAGGTCGTGGAGATACGCAGTATTTT
NA TRBJ1-2 TRBV4-1 NA CASSHPTGANYGYTF TGCGCCAGCAGCCATCCTACGGGGGCTAACTATGGCTACACCTTC
TRBD2 TRBJ2-3 TRBV2 NA CASRTFGGGAGDTQYF TGTGCCAGCAGAACTTTTGGCGGGGGGGCTGGAGATACGCAGTATTTT
NA TRBJ1-1 TRBV6-4 NA CASSDIGGTEAFF TGTGCCAGCAGTGACATTGGAGGGACTGAAGCTTTCTTT
NA TRBJ2-4 TRBV30 NA CAWTGQLAKNIQYF TGTGCCTGGACCGGACAGCTAGCCAAAAACATTCAGTACTTC